The 14 T cell receptor beta chains given below trace back to one sample, sequenced in a study of cytomegalovirus exposure and HLA in healthy donors. The primer mix had 60 Vbeta and 13 Jbeta primers. Measured with immunoSEQ multiplex PCR; TCRdb has only the in-frame clones, and not every one. Among some 150,000 clones, 70% to 80% were seen once, and the ten largest hold roughly 1.4%. Sequencing was carried out using PBMCs. The receptor set was obtained from a man in his 60s in good health and CMV-seronegative.

This chain uses TRBV10-3 with TRBJ1-5; D ambiguous. V lost 6 bases to trimming and J lost 4 bases, with 10 bases between them. CDR1 and CDR2 (germline): ENHRY, SYGVKD. This CDR3 is 13 amino acids long. In nucleotides, the CDR3 is TGTGCCATCAGCGAGGGTACAAATCAGCCCCAGCATTTT. Amino acids: CAISEGTNQPQHF.

The table lists this clone with a count of one. The chain has TRBV5-4 and TRBJ2-1; the match to TRBD2 covers 8 bases. CDR1 and CDR2 (germline): SGHNT, YYREEE (reference sequence). The length of the CDR3 is 13 residues. Unmatched junction bases numbered 3, after V lost 2 bases and J lost 8 bases. DNA for the CDR3: TGTGCCAGCAGCTTTGCGGGGGGCGATGAGCAGTTCTTC. This sequence encodes CASSFAGGDEQFF. Drawing the rest from reference TRBV5-4 and TRBJ2-1, the complete variable domain is ETGVTQSPTHLIKTRGQQVTLRCSSQSGHNTVSWYQQALGQGPQFIFQYYREEENGRGNFPPRFSGLQFPNYSSELNVNALELDDSALYLCASSFAGGDEQFFGPGTRLTVL.

This chain joins TRBV11-2 and TRBJ2-1; 7 bases line up with TRBD2. The trim removed 7 bases at V and 5 bases at J, leaving 11 bases unmatched. This CDR3 region has 15 residues. The germline gives CDR1 SGHAT, CDR2 FQNNGV. CDR3 sequence reads: CASTPTLAENNEQFF. As DNA, the CDR3 is TGTGCCAGCACCCCCACGCTAGCGGAAAACAATGAGCAGTTCTTC.

V usage is TRBV25-1 and J usage is TRBJ1-3; 8 bases line up with TRBD1. V gave up 8 bases and J gave up 4 bases; unmatched junction bases: 10. Germline CDR1 reads MGHDK; CDR2 reads SYGVNS. The length of the CDR3 is 15 residues. CDR3 sequence reads: CASAFPRGQGNTIYF. For the CDR3, the DNA is TGTGCCAGCGCTTTCCCCAGGGGGCAAGGAAACACCATATATTTT.

V and J are TRBV7-2 and TRBJ2-3; D perhaps matches TRBD2 (6 bases). The CDR3 extends over 15 amino acids. Germline CDR1 and CDR2: SGHTA and FQGNSA. V was cut by 5 bases and J by 5 bases, with 17 bases left in between. As DNA, the CDR3 is TGTGCCAGCAGCCTCAATGGCGGGAACATAGATACGCAGTATTTT. The encoded protein is CASSLNGGNIDTQYF. Full variable domain (outside the CDR3, taken from reference TRBV7-2 and TRBJ2-3): GAGVSQSPSNKVTEKGKDVELRCDPISGHTALYWYRQSLGQGLEFLIYFQGNSAPDKSGLPSDRFSAERTGGSVSTLTIQRTQQEDSAVYLCASSLNGGNIDTQYFGPGTRLTVL.

The chain employs TRBV4-1 and TRBJ1-6, with unresolved D. Per germline, CDR1 MGHRA and CDR2 YSYEKL. The CDR3 is 16 amino acids. The V gene lost 0 bases and the J gene lost 7 bases, with 13 bases spanning the gap. CDR3 in amino acids: CASSQDSSVLNSPLHF. The CDR3 DNA reads as TGCGCCAGCAGCCAAGATTCGTCGGTACTAAATTCACCCCTCCACTTT.

This sequence joins TRBV4-3 and TRBJ2-1; the match to TRBD2 covers 11 bases. There are 15 residues in the CDR3. Germline assignment: CDR1 LGHNA and CDR2 YSLEER. Trimming removed 6 bases from V and 5 bases from J; junction bases left unmatched: 6. The CDR3 sequence is CASSPTSGVHNEQFF. CDR3 nucleotide sequence: TGCGCCAGCAGTCCGACTAGCGGGGTCCACAATGAGCAGTTCTTC.

The V call is TRBV5-4, the J call TRBJ1-6; 7 nucleotides line up with TRBD1. CDR1 and CDR2 from the germline V gene are SGHNT and YYREEE (reference sequence). Unmatched junction bases numbered 6, after V lost 2 bases and J lost 7 bases. This CDR3 is 15 amino acids long. CDR3 sequence: CASSFQGVENSPLHF. The CDR3 nucleotides read TGTGCCAGCAGCTTCCAGGGGGTTGAAAATTCACCCCTCCACTTT.

V gene TRBV29-1 combines with J gene TRBJ2-5, with 9 bases lining up with TRBD2. V shed 8 bases and J 0 bases; nucleotides not matched to a gene: 4. CDR1 is SQVTM and CDR2 is ANQGSEA in the germline V gene. CDR3 length: 13 residues. Written as DNA, the CDR3 is TGCAGCCTAGCGGGGTTGTACCAAGAGACCCAGTACTTC. Translating it yields CSLAGLYQETQYF.

This chain uses TRBV10-3 with TRBJ2-5; 7 positions match TRBD1. Germline values: CDR1 ENHRY, CDR2 SYGVKD. CDR3 size: 15 residues. The V and J ends lost 5 bases and 3 bases, in that order; junction bases with no gene match: 9. CDR3 region: CAISTTGASEETQYF. The CDR3 region has the DNA TGTGCCATCAGTACCACAGGGGCCTCGGAAGAGACCCAGTACTTC.

CDR3 DNA: TGTGCCAGCAGTCCCGGGACAGGGGGTCAGCCCCAGCATTTT. It codes for CASSPGTGGQPQHF. This chain connects TRBV6-5 to TRBJ1-5, with 11 positions matching TRBD1. The CDR3 covers 14 residues. The V gene's germline CDR1 is MNHEY and CDR2 SVGAGI. The J segment lost 6 bases and the V segment lost 5 bases, leaving 3 bases of the junction unmatched.

The chain is built from TRBV29-1 and TRBJ1-4; TRBD1 aligns across 8 bases. The germline V gene encodes CDR1 SQVTM and CDR2 ANQGSEA. J was trimmed by 8 bases and V by 7 bases; bases with no gene match: 9. The CDR3 spans 13 residues. In DNA form, the CDR3 reads TGCAGCGCATCGACAGGGGTTGTGGAAAAACTGTTTTTT. Its translation: CSASTGVVEKLFF. The whole variable domain, filled in from reference TRBV29-1 and TRBJ1-4, reads SAVISQKPSRDICQRGTSLTIQCQVDSQVTMMFWYRQQPGQSLTLIATANQGSEATYESGFVIDKFPISRPNLTFSTLTVSNMSPEDSSIYLCSASTGVVEKLFFGSGTQLSVL.

The V gene is TRBV2, the J gene TRBJ1-5; 7 nucleotides align to TRBD1. The V segment lost 6 bases and the J segment 2 bases; nucleotides outside the gene matches: 7. Germline V CDR1 and CDR2: SNHLY, FYNNEI. The CDR3 runs 15 residues. CDR3 sequence reads: CASSEAQGRNQPQHF. DNA of the CDR3: TGTGCCAGCAGCGAGGCACAGGGGCGCAATCAGCCCCAGCATTTT.

The CDR3 sequence is CASSPGTGEWETQYF. The DNA for the CDR3 is TGTGCCAGCAGCCCAGGGACAGGGGAGTGGGAGACCCAGTACTTC. The chain joins TRBV28 to TRBJ2-5; 10 bases agree with TRBD1. Germline assignment: CDR1 MDHEN and CDR2 SYDVKM. V dropped 6 bases and J dropped 5; count of bases not matched to a gene: 9. The CDR3 contains 15 residues.